Only a few counts were recorded for the clone carrying this T cell receptor (beta chain). Germline values: CDR1 ENHRY, CDR2 SYGVKD. The V and J ends lost 0 bases and 5 bases respectively, with 15 bases between them. The CDR3 consists of 16 residues. TCRdb used MiXCR to reprocess the 5' RACE reads, holding one entry per CDR3 protein. The data hold roughly 29,000 distinct CDR3 sequences, with around 5.3% observed a single time. The data are from a study of early T cells in non-severe SARS-CoV-2 infection. The sample taken for sequencing was whole blood. This rearrangement joins TRBV10-3 to TRBJ2-3; D uncertain. The source is an adult who was a healthcare worker with PCR-confirmed SARS-CoV-2 infection or an uninfected control (not recorded which). The CDR3 nucleotides read TGTGCCATCAGTGAGTCTAAGGCGGTTTACAGAGATACGCAGTATTTT. It translates to CAISESKAVYRDTQYF.